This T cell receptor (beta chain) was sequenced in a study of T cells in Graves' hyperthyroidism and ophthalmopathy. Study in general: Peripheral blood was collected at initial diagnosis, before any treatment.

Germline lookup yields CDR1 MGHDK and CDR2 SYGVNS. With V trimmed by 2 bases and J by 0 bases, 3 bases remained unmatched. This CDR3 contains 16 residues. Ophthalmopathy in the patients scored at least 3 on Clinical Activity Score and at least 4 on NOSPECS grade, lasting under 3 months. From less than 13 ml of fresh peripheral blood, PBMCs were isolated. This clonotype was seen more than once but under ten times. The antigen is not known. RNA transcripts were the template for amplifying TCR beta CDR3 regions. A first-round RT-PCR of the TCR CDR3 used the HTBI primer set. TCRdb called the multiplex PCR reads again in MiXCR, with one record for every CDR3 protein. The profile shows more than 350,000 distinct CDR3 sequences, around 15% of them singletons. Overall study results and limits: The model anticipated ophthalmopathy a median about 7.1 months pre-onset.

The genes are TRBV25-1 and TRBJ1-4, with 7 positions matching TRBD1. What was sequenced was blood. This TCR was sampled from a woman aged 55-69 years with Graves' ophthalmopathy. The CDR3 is CASSEVTGATNEKLFF. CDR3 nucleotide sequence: TGTGCCAGCAGTGAAGTCACAGGGGCAACTAATGAAAAACTGTTTTTT. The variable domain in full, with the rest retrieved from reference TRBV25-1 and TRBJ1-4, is EADIYQTPRYLVIGTGKKITLECSQTMGHDKMYWYQQDPGMELHLIHYSYGVNSTEKGDLSSESTVSRIRTEHFPLTLESARPSHTSQYLCASSEVTGATNEKLFFGSGTQLSVL.